A selection of T cell receptor beta chains follows, all from one sample in a study of cytomegalovirus exposure and HLA in healthy donors. The method was immunoSEQ multiplex PCR; TCRdb's version includes in-frame clones alone and lacks a portion of them. The sample includes around 210,000 clones, 78% of them seen just once. Input material: PBMCs. These receptor sequences come from a boy younger than 18 in good health and CMV-seronegative. CDR3s leave out the opening cysteine and the closing phenylalanine or tryptophan.

V gene	J gene	CDR3 protein
TRBV11-2	TRBJ2-2	ASSRGASGNPGELF
TRBV18	TRBJ2-3	ASSPYVTGASTDTQY
TRBV5-8	TRBJ1-2	ASSPRNTANYGYT
TRBV19	TRBJ1-1	ASSIGTNRVPEAF
TRBV25-1	TRBJ1-1	ASSEWGGGVNTEAF
TRBV12-5	TRBJ2-7	ASGLTGGPYEQY
TRBV6-5	TRBJ1-1	ASSTGGMNTEAF
TRBV30	TRBJ1-3	AWERRTARNTIY
TRBV6-5	TRBJ2-3	ASRPGTGYTDTQY
TRBV5-6	TRBJ2-7	ASSLVSSYEQY
TRBV4-1	TRBJ1-2	ASSQPGRGDGYT
TRBV5-1	TRBJ2-7	ASSWRQGDRYEQY
TRBV19	TRBJ1-4	ASSGGGDNEKLF
TRBV30	TRBJ2-7	AWSVGGGFEQY
TRBV18	TRBJ1-1	ASSPGQEMNTEAF
TRBV6-5	TRBJ2-1	ASGRDGGDYNEQF
TRBV9	TRBJ2-1	ASSPRDRTYNEQF
TRBV29-1	TRBJ2-1	SGERLAGGDNEQF
TRBV5-4	TRBJ2-6	ASSFDRNSGANVLT
TRBV18	TRBJ2-7	ASSPRTQTYEQY
TRBV28	TRBJ2-7	ASYQTSSVEEQY